Presented here are 3 T cell receptor beta chains from one specimen sequenced in a study of cytomegalovirus exposure and HLA in healthy donors. Assay used: immunoSEQ multiplex PCR; TCRdb lists only in-frame clones, some missing. Altogether roughly 100,000 clones are present, 85% being singletons, with the ten largest covering 20% to 25%. Input material: PBMCs. Receptors originate from a man aged 18 to 30 in good health and CMV-seropositive.

The chain combines TRBV7-9 with TRBJ1-3; D not resolved. This CDR3 is 14 amino acids long. V lost 8 bases to trimming and J lost 0 bases, with 11 bases between them. CDR1 SEHNR and CDR2 FQNEAQ come from the germline V gene (reference sequence). CDR3 residues: CASSRSTSGNTIYF. CDR3 nucleotides: TGTGCCAGCTCCAGGTCCACCTCTGGAAACACCATATATTTT.

The rearrangement joins TRBV30 to TRBJ1-1; unclear D gene. CDR3 length equals 13 residues. V lost 0 bases to trimming and J lost 3 bases, with 8 bases between them. Germline loops: CDR1 GTSNPN, CDR2 SVGIG (reference sequence). DNA for the CDR3: TGTGCCTGGAGTGTACACGGGGACACTGAAGCTTTCTTT. Amino acid sequence: CAWSVHGDTEAFF.

The rearrangement joins TRBV30 to TRBJ1-2; D remains unclear. Deletions cut 2 bases from V and 5 bases from J, with 15 bases between. Per the germline V gene, CDR1 is GTSNPN and CDR2 is SVGIG (reference sequence). This CDR3 is 14 amino acids long. The CDR3 reads CAWSPGLSGYGYTF. Here the CDR3 DNA reads TGTGCCTGGAGTCCAGGACTAAGTGGGTATGGCTACACCTTC.